The rows below give T cell receptor beta chains drawn from one sample of a study of T cells after yellow fever vaccination. TCRdb reprocessed the 5' RACE reads with MiXCR, giving one entry per CDR3 protein. The sample carries 620,000 or so distinct CDR3 sequences, roughly a sixth recorded once. The material was PBMCs, obtained 4 to 6 days after the first yellow fever vaccination. These receptors all stem from a man between 18 and 29 years old who received the YFV17D yellow fever vaccine. Each CDR3 is given with its conserved first and last residue. A D gene is named only where the DNA matches it firmly. A row's size may be missing; if present it is once, few, many or a size class.

J	length	V	size	D	CDR3	DNA
TRBJ2-7	15	TRBV5-1	-	-	CASSLVTGMNYEQYF	TGCGCCAGCAGCTTGGTCACCGGAATGAACTACGAGCAGTACTTC
TRBJ2-1	15	TRBV20-1	few	TRBD1	CSASSTGGGYNEQFF	TGCAGTGCTAGTAGCACAGGGGGTGGGTACAATGAGCAGTTCTTC
TRBJ2-7	14	TRBV7-3	-	-	CASSPTGRTYEQYF	TGTGCCAGCAGCCCAACGGGACGGACCTACGAGCAGTACTTC
TRBJ2-5	15	TRBV11-2	few	TRBD1	CASSDRRDSQETQYF	TGTGCCAGCAGCGATAGAAGGGACAGCCAAGAGACCCAGTACTTC
TRBJ1-1	12	TRBV12-3/TRBV12-4	-	-	CASSFKGREAFF	TGTGCCAGCAGTTTCAAGGGGCGCGAAGCTTTCTTT
TRBJ1-5	15	TRBV12-3/TRBV12-4	-	-	CASTLQGDSNQPQHF	TGTGCCAGCACTTTACAGGGAGATAGCAATCAGCCCCAGCATTTT
TRBJ2-1	14	TRBV19	-	TRBD1	CASSSPDRGHEQFF	TGTGCCAGTAGTTCGCCGGACAGGGGACATGAGCAGTTCTTC
TRBJ2-3	15	TRBV3-1	-	-	CASSQDGESTDTQYF	TGTGCCAGCAGCCAAGACGGGGAGAGCACAGATACGCAGTATTTT
TRBJ2-1	17	TRBV7-2	few	TRBD1	CASSLVGQGAGYNEQFF	TGTGCCAGCAGCTTAGTTGGGCAGGGGGCCGGCTACAATGAGCAGTTCTTC
TRBJ2-1	12	TRBV7-3	-	TRBD2	CASSLSGGQQFF	TGTGCCAGCAGCTTAAGCGGGGGGCAGCAGTTCTTC
TRBJ1-1	16	TRBV5-5	few	-	CASSSPRGIGVTEAFF	TGTGCCAGCAGCTCCCCTAGGGGGATCGGTGTTACTGAAGCTTTCTTT
TRBJ2-3	15	TRBV10-3	few	-	CAISGHGGVTDTQYF	TGTGCCATCAGCGGCCACGGCGGGGTTACGGATACGCAGTATTTT
TRBJ2-5	15	TRBV5-1	many	TRBD2	CASSVGTSGQETQYF	TGCGCCAGCAGCGTGGGGACTAGCGGACAAGAGACCCAGTACTTC
TRBJ2-3	15	TRBV7-9	-	-	CASDRLGRGPDTQYF	TGTGCCAGTGACAGGCTAGGTCGGGGCCCAGATACGCAGTATTTT
TRBJ1-5	18	TRBV19	-	TRBD1	CASTPYRGRGGFNQPQHF	TGTGCCAGTACTCCATACAGGGGGCGCGGGGGGTTCAATCAGCCCCAGCATTTT
TRBJ1-5	15	TRBV6-5	once	-	CASSYVTGSNQPQHF	TGTGCCAGCAGTTACGTCACAGGGAGCAATCAGCCCCAGCATTTT
TRBJ1-6	15	TRBV2	-	-	CASSERWSYNSPLHF	TGTGCCAGCAGTGAAAGGTGGTCCTATAATTCACCCCTCCACTTT
TRBJ2-6	15	TRBV20-1	few	-	CSATTSSAGANVLTF	TGCAGTGCCACAACTAGCTCCGCTGGGGCCAACGTCCTGACTTTC
TRBJ2-2	15	TRBV7-3	few	TRBD2	CASSLRGEDTGELFF	TGTGCCAGCAGCTTACGGGGGGAGGACACCGGGGAGCTGTTTTTT
TRBJ1-1	14	TRBV5-1	-	-	CASSPRYMNTEAFF	TGCGCCAGCAGCCCCCGTTATATGAACACTGAAGCTTTCTTT
TRBJ1-4	11	TRBV12-3/TRBV12-4	-	-	CASSSRRKLFF	TGTGCCAGCAGTTCTCGACGAAAACTGTTTTTT
TRBJ2-2	12	TRBV7-7	few	-	CASSVQGLELFF	TGTGCCAGCAGCGTACAGGGTTTGGAGCTGTTTTTT
TRBJ2-1	17	TRBV12-3/TRBV12-4	few	-	CASTKSLRGRSYNEQFF	TGTGCCAGCACCAAGTCCTTGCGTGGGCGCTCCTACAATGAGCAGTTCTTC
TRBJ2-3	12	TRBV6-2/TRBV6-3	-	-	CASKPLTDTQYF	TGTGCCAGCAAACCATTAACAGATACGCAGTATTTT
TRBJ1-1	15	TRBV5-4	many	TRBD1	CASSPRQGLNTEAFF	TGTGCCAGCAGCCCAAGACAGGGCCTAAACACTGAAGCTTTCTTT
TRBJ1-2	13	TRBV12-3/TRBV12-4	-	-	CASKEGGNYGYTF	TGTGCCAGCAAAGAGGGCGGGAACTATGGCTACACCTTC
TRBJ1-4	15	TRBV20-1	many	TRBD1	CSARDPTGAAEKLFF	TGCAGTGCTAGAGATCCGACAGGGGCGGCTGAAAAACTGTTTTTT
TRBJ2-7	13	TRBV3-1	few	-	CASSPGYTYEQYF	TGTGCCAGCAGTCCAGGGTATACCTACGAGCAGTACTTC
TRBJ2-1	15	TRBV6-2/TRBV6-3	once	TRBD2	CASSSRTSGWNEQFF	TGTGCCAGCAGTTCTAGGACTAGCGGGTGGAATGAGCAGTTCTTC
TRBJ2-2	16	TRBV4-3	few	TRBD2	CASSRTSGGGPGELFF	TGCGCCAGCAGCCGTACTAGCGGGGGAGGTCCCGGGGAGCTGTTTTTT
TRBJ2-7	17	TRBV13	many	-	CASSLERPGASSYEQYF	TGTGCCAGCAGCTTAGAACGCCCGGGTGCTAGCTCCTACGAGCAGTACTTC
TRBJ1-1	16	TRBV7-6	-	-	CASSFQPRESGTEAFF	TGTGCCAGCAGCTTTCAACCCCGCGAATCAGGCACTGAAGCTTTCTTT
TRBJ1-2	16	TRBV6-5	few	TRBD1	CASSYSRDRDVYGYTF	TGTGCCAGCAGTTACTCGAGGGACAGAGATGTATATGGCTACACCTTC
TRBJ1-1	14	TRBV18	-	-	CASSPPIVGAEAFF	TGTGCCAGCTCACCACCAATAGTAGGGGCCGAAGCTTTCTTT
TRBJ1-4	14	TRBV12-3/TRBV12-4	-	-	CASKDRATNEKLFF	TGTGCCAGCAAAGATAGGGCAACTAATGAAAAACTGTTTTTT
TRBJ1-1	15	TRBV5-6	-	-	CASSLDQSPATEAFF	TGTGCCAGCAGCTTGGACCAATCCCCGGCTACTGAAGCTTTCTTT
TRBJ2-1	12	TRBV7-2	many	TRBD2	CACTSGQNEQFF	TGTGCCTGTACTAGCGGCCAAAATGAGCAGTTCTTC
TRBJ2-4	16	TRBV19	-	-	CASSPDPSKVKNIQYF	TGTGCCAGTAGTCCCGACCCGTCTAAGGTCAAAAACATTCAGTACTTC
TRBJ1-1	15	TRBV5-4	-	TRBD1	CASSLSPGGNTEAFF	TGTGCCAGCAGCTTGAGCCCAGGGGGTAACACTGAAGCTTTCTTT
TRBJ1-4	16	TRBV5-1	many	-	CASSELGLGDNEKLFF	TGCGCCAGCAGCGAGCTTGGCTTGGGGGATAATGAAAAACTGTTTTTT
TRBJ2-2	15	TRBV9	-	TRBD2	CASSVVGGAPGELFF	TGTGCCAGCAGCGTAGTCGGGGGGGCCCCCGGGGAGCTGTTTTTT
TRBJ2-1	16	TRBV29-1	-	TRBD1	CSVEAPGQGSYNEQFF	TGCAGCGTTGAAGCCCCCGGACAGGGGTCCTACAATGAGCAGTTCTTC
TRBJ2-4	14	TRBV6-1	-	TRBD1	CASSEPTGGGIQYF	TGTGCCAGCAGTGAACCCACAGGGGGAGGCATTCAGTACTTC
TRBJ2-6	18	TRBV5-1	few	-	CASSLWARPYSGANVLTF	TGCGCCAGCAGCTTGTGGGCCAGGCCTTACTCTGGGGCCAACGTCCTGACTTTC
TRBJ2-7	14	TRBV10-3	-	-	CAISDGGSAYEQYF	TGTGCCATCAGTGACGGGGGCAGCGCCTACGAGCAGTACTTC